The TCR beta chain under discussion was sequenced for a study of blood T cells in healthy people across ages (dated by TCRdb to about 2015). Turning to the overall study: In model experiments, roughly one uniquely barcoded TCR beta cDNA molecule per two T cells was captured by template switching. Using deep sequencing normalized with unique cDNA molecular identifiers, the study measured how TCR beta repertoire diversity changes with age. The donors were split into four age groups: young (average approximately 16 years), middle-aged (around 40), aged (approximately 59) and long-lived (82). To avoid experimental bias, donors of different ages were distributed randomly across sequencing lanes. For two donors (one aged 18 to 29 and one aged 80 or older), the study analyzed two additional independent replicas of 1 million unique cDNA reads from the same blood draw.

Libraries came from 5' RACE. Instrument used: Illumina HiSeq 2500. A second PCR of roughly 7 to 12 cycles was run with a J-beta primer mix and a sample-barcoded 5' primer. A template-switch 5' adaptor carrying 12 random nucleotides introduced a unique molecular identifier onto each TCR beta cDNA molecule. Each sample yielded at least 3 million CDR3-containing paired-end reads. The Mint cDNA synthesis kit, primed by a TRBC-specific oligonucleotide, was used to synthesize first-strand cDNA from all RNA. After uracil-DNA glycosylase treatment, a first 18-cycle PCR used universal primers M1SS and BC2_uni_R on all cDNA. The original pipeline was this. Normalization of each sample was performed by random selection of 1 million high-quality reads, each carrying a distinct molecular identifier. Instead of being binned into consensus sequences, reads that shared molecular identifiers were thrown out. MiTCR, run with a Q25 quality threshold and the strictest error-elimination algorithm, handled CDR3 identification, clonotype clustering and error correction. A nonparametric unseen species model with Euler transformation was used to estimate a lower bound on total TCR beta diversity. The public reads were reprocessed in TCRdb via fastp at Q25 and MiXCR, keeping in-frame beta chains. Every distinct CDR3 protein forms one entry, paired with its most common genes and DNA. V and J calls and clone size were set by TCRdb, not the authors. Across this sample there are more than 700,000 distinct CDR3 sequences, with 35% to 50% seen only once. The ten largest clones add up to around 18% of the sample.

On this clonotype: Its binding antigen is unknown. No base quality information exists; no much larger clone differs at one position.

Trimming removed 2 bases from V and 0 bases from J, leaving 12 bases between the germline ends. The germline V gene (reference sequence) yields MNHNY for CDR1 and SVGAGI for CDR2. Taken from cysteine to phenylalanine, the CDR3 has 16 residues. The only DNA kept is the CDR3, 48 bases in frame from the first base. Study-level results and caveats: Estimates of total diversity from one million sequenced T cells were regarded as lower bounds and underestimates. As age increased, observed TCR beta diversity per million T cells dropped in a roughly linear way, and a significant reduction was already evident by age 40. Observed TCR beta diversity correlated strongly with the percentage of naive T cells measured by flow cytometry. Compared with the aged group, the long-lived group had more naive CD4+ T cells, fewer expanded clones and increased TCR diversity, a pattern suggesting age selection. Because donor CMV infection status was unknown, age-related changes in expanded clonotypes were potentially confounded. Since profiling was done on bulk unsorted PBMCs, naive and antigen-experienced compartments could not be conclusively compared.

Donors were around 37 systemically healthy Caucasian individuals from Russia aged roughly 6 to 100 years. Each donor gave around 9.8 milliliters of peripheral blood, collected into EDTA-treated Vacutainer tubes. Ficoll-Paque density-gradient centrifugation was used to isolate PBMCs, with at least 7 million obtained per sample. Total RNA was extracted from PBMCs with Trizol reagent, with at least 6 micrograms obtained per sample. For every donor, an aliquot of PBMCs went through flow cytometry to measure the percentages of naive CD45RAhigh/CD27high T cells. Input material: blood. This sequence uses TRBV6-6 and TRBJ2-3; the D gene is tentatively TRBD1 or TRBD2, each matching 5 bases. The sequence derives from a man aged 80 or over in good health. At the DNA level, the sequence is TGTGCCAGCAGTTACGGCCGCCGGGACAGCACAGATACGCAGTATTTT. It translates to CASSYGRRDSTDTQYF.